The 24 T cell receptor beta chains listed next were all sequenced from one sample in a study of blood T cell repertoires in COVID-19. This table comes from immunoSEQ multiplex PCR, and its TCRdb copy is limited to in-frame clones, with some not included. The sample shows about 81,000 clones, about 91% of them seen only once. Sequences were obtained from peripheral blood. The origin of the receptors is a woman of 80 years or more with acute or convalescent COVID-19.

The chain links TRBV10-3 to TRBJ1-2; D uncertain. Germline CDR1 ENHRY, CDR2 SYGVKD. Trimming took off 3 bases at V and 8 bases at J, with 16 bases between the two ends. This CDR3 is built from 14 residues. The chain's CDR3 is CAISDPTPGGGYTF. CDR3 DNA sequence: TGTGCCATCAGTGACCCGACTCCCGGAGGGGGCTACACCTTC.

The V and J genes are TRBV4-2 and TRBJ2-7; 11 nucleotides line up with TRBD2. Germline V CDR1 and CDR2: LGHNA, YNFKEQ. V gave up 4 bases and J gave up 2 bases; unmatched junction bases: 7. This CDR3 has 16 amino acids. DNA for the CDR3: TGTGCCAGCAGCCGCCAACTAGCGGGGGATCCCTACGAGCAGTACTTC. Translation gives CASSRQLAGDPYEQYF.

The gene calls are TRBV19 and TRBJ1-1; D remains ambiguous. This CDR3 contains 13 residues. Germline assignment: CDR1 LNHDA and CDR2 SQIVND (reference sequence). Trimming took 4 bases from V and 7 from J, leaving 13 bases between them. CDR3 amino acids: CASSTSAVGEAFF. CDR3 bases: TGTGCCAGTAGTACGTCGGCGGTGGGTGAAGCTTTCTTT.

This chain uses TRBV18 with TRBJ2-7, with TRBD1 matching 8 bases. This CDR3 has 14 amino acids. The ends lost 4 bases at V and 2 bases at J; junction bases unmatched: 4. CDR1 and CDR2 (germline): KGHSH, LQKENI. The chain's CDR3 is CASSLDRGPYEQYF. The CDR3 DNA sequence: TGTGCCAGCTCACTCGACAGGGGTCCCTACGAGCAGTACTTC.

This sequence joins TRBV6-6 and TRBJ1-3; 7 nucleotides match TRBD1. Germline V gene lookup returns CDR1 MNHNY and CDR2 SVGAGI (reference sequence). Losses at the gene ends were 6 bases for V and 0 bases for J; bases not matched to a gene: 5. This CDR3 comprises 15 residues. This CDR3 reads CASRGQPSSGNTIYF. The CDR3, as DNA: TGTGCCAGCAGGGGACAGCCAAGCTCTGGAAACACCATATATTTT.

The V and J genes are TRBV6-5 and TRBJ2-7; 11 bases are shared with TRBD1. J was trimmed by 6 bases and V by 6 bases; bases with no gene match: 7. Germline CDR1 is MNHEY and CDR2 is SVGAGI. The CDR3 covers 14 residues. The CDR3 nucleotides are TGTGCCAGCAGGTCCGGACAGGGGGCACGCGAGCAGTACTTC. This sequence encodes CASRSGQGAREQYF.

This clone has just one count. V and J are TRBV7-2 and TRBJ1-2; TRBD1 matches 8 bases. CDR3 size: 15 residues. V was pared by 4 bases and J by 2 bases, with 6 bases of the junction left unmatched. In germline, CDR1 is SGHTA, CDR2 FQGNSA. CDR3 bases: TGTGCCAGCAGCTCAAGGACAGGGCCCAACTATGGCTACACCTTC. Encoded protein: CASSSRTGPNYGYTF.

The rearrangement links TRBV19 to TRBJ2-5; D call uncertain. This CDR3 contains 13 residues. Germline V gene lookup returns CDR1 LNHDA and CDR2 SQIVND (reference sequence). V was trimmed by 4 bases and J by 1 base, leaving 7 bases between them. CDR3 loop: CASSRRGQETQYF. The CDR3 DNA is TGTGCCAGTAGTAGGAGAGGCCAAGAGACCCAGTACTTC.

In its sample, this clone was seen once. The V and J genes are TRBV5-4 and TRBJ1-1, with D possibly matching TRBD1 (6 bases). CDR3 size: 15 residues. V gave up 4 bases and J gave up 5 bases, with 18 bases separating them. Germline lookup yields CDR1 SGHNT and CDR2 YYREEE (reference sequence). The DNA of the CDR3 is TGTGCCAGCAGCACAAAACAGGGAAGGGGTACTGAAGCTTTCTTT. This encodes CASSTKQGRGTEAFF.

The chain has TRBV6-5 and TRBJ1-6; 8 positions match TRBD1. From germline, CDR1 is MNHEY and CDR2 SVGAGI. The CDR3 is made up of 15 amino acids. The V and J ends lost 6 bases and 7 bases, in that order; junction bases with no gene match: 8. This CDR3 is CASSLFGQGNSPLHF. As DNA, the CDR3 is TGTGCCAGCAGCCTGTTCGGACAGGGAAATTCACCCCTCCACTTT.

The chain is built from TRBV5-1 and TRBJ1-1; 8 bases are a match to TRBD1. J was trimmed by 6 bases and V by 0 bases; bases with no gene match: 7. In germline, CDR1 is SGHRS, CDR2 YFSETQ. The CDR3 extends over 15 amino acids. As DNA, the CDR3 is TGCGCCAGCAGCTTGGATAGGACAGGGTTACCTGAAGCTTTCTTT. Amino acid sequence: CASSLDRTGLPEAFF.

J is TRBJ2-7 and V is TRBV10-1; D may be TRBD1 (5 bases). Looked up from germline, CDR1 is WNHNN and CDR2 is SYGVQD (reference sequence). Trimming left V 6 bases short and J 2 bases short, with 8 bases between. CDR3 length: 12 amino acids. CDR3 coding DNA: TGCGCCAGCAGGCCAGGGCCCTACGAGCAGTACTTC. Protein product: CASRPGPYEQYF.

The V call is TRBV7-8, the J call TRBJ2-7; TRBD2 might be the D (6 bases). The CDR3 runs to 14 residues. Germline assignment: CDR1 SGHVS and CDR2 FQNEAQ. V gave up 1 base and J gave up 6 bases, with 13 bases separating them. The chain's CDR3 is CASSLGTGRGEQYF. The CDR3 coding sequence is TGTGCCAGCAGCTTAGGGACCGGGAGAGGCGAGCAGTACTTC.

The chain links TRBV12-3 or TRBV12-4 to TRBJ1-1; 10 bases fit TRBD1. With 6 bases clipped from V and 10 bases from J, the junction kept 5 bases outside the gene matches. The CDR3 contains 12 residues. In nucleotides, the CDR3 is TGTGCCAGCAGAGGGACAGGGGAGGGAGCTTTCTTT. Translating gives CASRGTGEGAFF.

This chain links TRBV30 with TRBJ2-5, with 9 bases matching TRBD2. CDR3 length equals 15 residues. Germline CDR1 reads GTSNPN; CDR2 reads SVGIG (reference sequence). The V and J ends lost 0 bases and 4 bases, in that order; junction bases with no gene match: 6. The CDR3 protein is CAWSVGGGGGETQYF. DNA of the CDR3: TGTGCCTGGAGTGTAGGCGGGGGGGGAGGAGAGACCCAGTACTTC.

The J gene is TRBJ2-1, the V gene TRBV7-9, with D possibly TRBD1 on 6 matching bases. Between the trimmed V and J ends, which lost 1 base and 3 bases, there was a span of 13 bases. The CDR3 contains 16 residues. Germline V gene data show CDR1 as SEHNR and CDR2 as FQNEAQ (reference sequence). In nucleotides, the CDR3 is TGTGCCAGCAGCTTAGGTGGGGGCAGGGGCTACAATGAGCAGTTCTTC. Amino acids: CASSLGGGRGYNEQFF.

V and J are TRBV7-6 and TRBJ2-3; D is undetermined. Per the germline V gene, CDR1 is SGHVS and CDR2 is FNYEAQ. This CDR3 spans 13 amino acids. The germline V and J ends were trimmed by 5 bases and 0 bases, with 6 bases remaining between them. Here the CDR3 reads CASSPESTDTQYF. The CDR3 region has the DNA TGTGCCAGCAGCCCAGAAAGCACAGATACGCAGTATTTT.

The gene calls are TRBV7-6 and TRBJ1-3; tentatively, D is TRBD1 (5 bases). Trimming removed 2 bases at V and 2 bases at J, with 10 bases between. Germline CDR1 reads SGHVS; CDR2 reads FNYEAQ. The CDR3 totals 15 residues. The CDR3 loop is CASSLSGGAGNTIYF. The CDR3 bases are TGTGCCAGCAGCTTAAGTGGGGGGGCTGGAAACACCATATATTTT.

The chain uses TRBV29-1 and TRBJ2-7; D is possibly TRBD1 (5 bases). Germline CDR1 and CDR2: SQVTM and ANQGSEA. The CDR3 contains 12 residues. The germline V and J ends were trimmed by 2 bases and 4 bases, with 9 bases remaining between them. The CDR3 nucleotides read TGCAGCGTTGAATCCCAGGGATACGAGCAGTACTTC. It yields the protein CSVESQGYEQYF.

V gene TRBV5-1 combines with J gene TRBJ2-3; TRBD2 might be the D (6 bases). With 0 bases removed from V and 1 base from J, the gap between germline ends came to 12 bases. The CDR3 is made up of 16 amino acids. Germline V lookup: CDR1 SGHRS, CDR2 YFSETQ. CDR3 protein: CASSLDFGGGTDTQYF. The CDR3 bases are TGCGCCAGCAGCTTGGATTTCGGGGGTGGCACAGATACGCAGTATTTT. The variable domain in full, with the rest retrieved from reference TRBV5-1 and TRBJ2-3, is KAGVTQTPRYLIKTRGQQVTLSCSPISGHRSVSWYQQTPGQGLQFLFEYFSETQRNKGNFPGRFSGRQFSNSRSEMNVSTLELGDSALYLCASSLDFGGGTDTQYFGPGTRLTVL.

CDR3 DNA sequence: TGTGCCAGCGTCCAAGGACAGAGGAACACTGAAGCTTTCTTT. Translated, it gives CASVQGQRNTEAFF. V is TRBV2 and J is TRBJ1-1, with D possibly matching TRBD1 (6 bases). CDR1 is SNHLY, CDR2 FYNNEI, per germline. With 8 bases removed from V and 1 base from J, the gap between germline ends came to 14 bases. This CDR3 has 14 amino acids.

This clone was counted once. The chain recombines TRBV9 with TRBJ2-5, with 8 bases identical to TRBD1. J lost 10 bases, V lost 0 bases, and 8 bases had no gene match. CDR1 and CDR2 from the germline V gene are SGDLS and YYNGEE. The CDR3 runs 14 residues. The CDR3 region is CASSVEDRAGSQYF. In DNA, the CDR3 is TGTGCCAGCAGCGTAGAGGACAGGGCAGGGAGCCAGTACTTC.

This chain uses TRBV5-1 with TRBJ1-1; D possibly corresponds to TRBD1 (6 bases). Germline values: CDR1 SGHRS, CDR2 YFSETQ. V was shortened by 0 bases and J by 3 bases, with 9 bases between the two germline ends. There are 14 residues in the CDR3. The CDR3 reads CASSLANRDTEAFF. In DNA form, the CDR3 reads TGCGCCAGCAGCTTGGCGAACAGGGACACTGAAGCTTTCTTT. The whole variable domain, filled in from reference TRBV5-1 and TRBJ1-1, reads KAGVTQTPRYLIKTRGQQVTLSCSPISGHRSVSWYQQTPGQGLQFLFEYFSETQRNKGNFPGRFSGRQFSNSRSEMNVSTLELGDSALYLCASSLANRDTEAFFGQGTRLTVV.

The chain links TRBV12-5 to TRBJ1-5; 7 bases align to TRBD1. V lost 0 bases, J lost 7 bases, and 3 bases stayed unmatched. Germline CDR1 is LGHNT and CDR2 is FRNRAP. CDR3 size: 14 residues. CDR3 loop: CASGLVAGGQPQHF. The CDR3 region has the DNA TGTGCTAGTGGTTTGGTGGCAGGGGGACAGCCCCAGCATTTT.